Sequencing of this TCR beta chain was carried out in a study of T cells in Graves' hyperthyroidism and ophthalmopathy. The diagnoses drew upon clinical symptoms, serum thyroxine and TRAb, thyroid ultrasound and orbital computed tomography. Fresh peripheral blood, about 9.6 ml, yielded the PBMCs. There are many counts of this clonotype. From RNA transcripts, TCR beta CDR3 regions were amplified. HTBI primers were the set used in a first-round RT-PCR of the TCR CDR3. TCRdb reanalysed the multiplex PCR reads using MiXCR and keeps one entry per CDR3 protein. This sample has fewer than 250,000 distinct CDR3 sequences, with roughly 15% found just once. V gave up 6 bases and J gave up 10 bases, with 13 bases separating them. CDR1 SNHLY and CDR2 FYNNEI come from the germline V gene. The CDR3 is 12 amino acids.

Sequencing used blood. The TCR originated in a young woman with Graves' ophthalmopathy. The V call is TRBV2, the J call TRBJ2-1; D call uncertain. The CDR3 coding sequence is TGTGCCAGCAGCTGGGTCTGGGAAGAGCAGTTCTTC. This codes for CASSWVWEEQFF.